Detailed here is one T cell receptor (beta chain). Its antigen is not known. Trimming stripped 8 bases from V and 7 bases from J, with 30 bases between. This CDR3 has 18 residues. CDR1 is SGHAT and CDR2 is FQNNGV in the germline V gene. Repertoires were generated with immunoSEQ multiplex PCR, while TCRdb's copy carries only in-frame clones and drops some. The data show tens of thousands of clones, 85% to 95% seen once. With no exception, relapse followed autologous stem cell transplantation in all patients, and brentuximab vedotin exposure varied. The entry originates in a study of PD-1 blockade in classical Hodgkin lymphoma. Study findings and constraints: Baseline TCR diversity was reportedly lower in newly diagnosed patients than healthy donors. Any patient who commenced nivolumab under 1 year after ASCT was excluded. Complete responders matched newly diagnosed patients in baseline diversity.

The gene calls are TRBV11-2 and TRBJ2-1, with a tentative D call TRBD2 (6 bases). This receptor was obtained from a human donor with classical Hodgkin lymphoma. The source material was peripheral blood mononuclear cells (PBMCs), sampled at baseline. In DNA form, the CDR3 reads TGTGCCAGCTGCACAGCCTCATTCACTAGCCTAGAGGATAATGAGCAGTTCTTC. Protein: CASCTASFTSLEDNEQFF.